Sequencing of this T cell receptor beta chain was carried out in a study of Tregs in tolerant kidney transplant recipients. General study points: Biological reproducibility was not directly addressed, but technical replication error appeared minimal. The most relevant donor-specific Treg TCRbeta repertoire apparently came from expansion with activated donor B cells.

V shed 3 bases and J 2 bases; nucleotides not matched to a gene: 5. The CDR3 loop spans 15 amino acids. Germline V gives CDR1 KGHSH, CDR2 LQKENI. Recipients received nonmyeloablative bone marrow transplants from related graft donors, with transient mixed chimerism. Sequenced by immunoSEQ multiplex PCR; TCRdb stores in-frame clones only, minus some. Its clone listing holds about 23,000 clones. Notes on this clone: Its matching antigen is unknown. With the read ending 3 residues before the CDR3 end, the germline J gene is used to fill in that end.

V gene TRBV18 combines with J gene TRBJ2-3; TRBD1 aligns across 7 bases. The input for sequencing was CD4+ T cells from blood (PBMCs), taken 6 months after the transplant. The receptor's source is a human patient who received a combined kidney and bone marrow transplant. The graft donor may account for some of the T cells. The CDR3 spells CASSPGQSYTDTQYF. The sequenced CDR3 bases are TGTGCCAGCTCACCGGGACAGTCTTACACAGATACG.